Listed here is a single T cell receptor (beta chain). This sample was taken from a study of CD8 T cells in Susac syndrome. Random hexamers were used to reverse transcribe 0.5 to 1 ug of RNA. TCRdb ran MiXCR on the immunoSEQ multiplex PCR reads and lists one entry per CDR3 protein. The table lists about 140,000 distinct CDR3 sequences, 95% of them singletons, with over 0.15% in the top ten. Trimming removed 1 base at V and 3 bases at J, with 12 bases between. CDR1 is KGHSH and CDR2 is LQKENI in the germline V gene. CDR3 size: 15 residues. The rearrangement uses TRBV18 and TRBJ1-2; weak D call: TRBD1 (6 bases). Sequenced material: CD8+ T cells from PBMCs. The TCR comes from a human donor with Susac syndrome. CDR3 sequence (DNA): TGTGCCAGCTCACCACTACGGACAGATGACTATGGCTACACCTTC. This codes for CASSPLRTDDYGYTF.